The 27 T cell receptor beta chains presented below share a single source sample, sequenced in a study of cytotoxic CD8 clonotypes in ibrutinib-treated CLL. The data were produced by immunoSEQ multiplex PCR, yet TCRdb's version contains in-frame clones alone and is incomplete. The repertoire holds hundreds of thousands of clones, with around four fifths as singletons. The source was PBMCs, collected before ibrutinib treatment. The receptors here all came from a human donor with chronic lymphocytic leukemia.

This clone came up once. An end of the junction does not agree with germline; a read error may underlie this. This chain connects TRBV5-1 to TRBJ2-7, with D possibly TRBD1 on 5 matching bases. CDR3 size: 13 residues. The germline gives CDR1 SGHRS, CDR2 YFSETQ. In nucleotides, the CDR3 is TGCGCCAGCAGCAATCAGGGCTCCAACGAGCAGTACTTC. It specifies CASSNQGSNEQYF.

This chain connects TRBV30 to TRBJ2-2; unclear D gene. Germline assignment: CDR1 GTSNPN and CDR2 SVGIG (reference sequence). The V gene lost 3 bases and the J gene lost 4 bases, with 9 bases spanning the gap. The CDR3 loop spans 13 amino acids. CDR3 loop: CAWRGFGTGELFF. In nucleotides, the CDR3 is TGTGCCTGGAGGGGATTTGGCACCGGGGAGCTGTTTTTT.

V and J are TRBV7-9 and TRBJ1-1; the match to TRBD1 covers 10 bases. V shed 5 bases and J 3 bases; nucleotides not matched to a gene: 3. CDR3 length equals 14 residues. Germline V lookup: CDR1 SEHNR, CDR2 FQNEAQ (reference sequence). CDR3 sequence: CASSLGQGYTEAFF. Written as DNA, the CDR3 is TGTGCCAGCAGCCTGGGACAGGGGTACACTGAAGCTTTCTTT.

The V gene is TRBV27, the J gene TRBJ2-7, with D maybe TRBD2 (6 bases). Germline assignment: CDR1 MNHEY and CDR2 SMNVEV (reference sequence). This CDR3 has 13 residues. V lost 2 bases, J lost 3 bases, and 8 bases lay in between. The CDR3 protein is CASSLGGDYEQYF. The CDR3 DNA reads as TGTGCCAGCAGTTTAGGCGGGGACTACGAGCAGTACTTC.

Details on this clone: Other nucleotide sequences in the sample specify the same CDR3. The CDR3 DNA reads as TGTGCCAGCTCACCCGGGGGAGATCAGCCCCAGCATTTT. Protein sequence: CASSPGGDQPQHF. The genes are TRBV18 and TRBJ1-5, with D tentatively TRBD1 (5 bases). Trimming shortened V by 3 bases and J by 5 bases, and 8 bases separated the two germline ends. The length of the CDR3 is 13 residues. The germline V gene encodes CDR1 KGHSH and CDR2 LQKENI.

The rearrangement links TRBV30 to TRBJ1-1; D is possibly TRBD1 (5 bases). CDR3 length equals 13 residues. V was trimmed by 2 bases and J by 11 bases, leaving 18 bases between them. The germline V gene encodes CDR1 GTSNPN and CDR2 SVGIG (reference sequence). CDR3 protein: CAWSRLTDTVAFF. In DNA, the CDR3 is TGTGCCTGGAGTAGGCTGACGGACACCGTGGCTTTCTTT.

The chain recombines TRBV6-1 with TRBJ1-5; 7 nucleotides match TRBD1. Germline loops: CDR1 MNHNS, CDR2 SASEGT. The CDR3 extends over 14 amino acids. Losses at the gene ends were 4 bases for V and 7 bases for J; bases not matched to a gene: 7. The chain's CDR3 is CASSGQGMWQPQHF. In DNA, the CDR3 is TGTGCCAGCAGTGGACAGGGAATGTGGCAGCCCCAGCATTTT.

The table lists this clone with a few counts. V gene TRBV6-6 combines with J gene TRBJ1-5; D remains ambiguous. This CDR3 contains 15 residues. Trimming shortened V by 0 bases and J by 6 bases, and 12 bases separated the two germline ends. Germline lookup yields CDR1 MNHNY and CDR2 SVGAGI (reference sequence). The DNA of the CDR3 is TGTGCCAGCAGTTACTCGATTGCGGTGGGTCAGCCCCAGCATTTT. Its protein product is CASSYSIAVGQPQHF.

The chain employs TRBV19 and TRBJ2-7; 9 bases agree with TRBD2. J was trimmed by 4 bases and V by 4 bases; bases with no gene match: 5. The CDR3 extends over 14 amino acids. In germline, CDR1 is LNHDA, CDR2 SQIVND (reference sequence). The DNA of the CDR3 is TGTGCCAGTAGTACTATTAGCGGGAGTTACGAGCAGTACTTC. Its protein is CASSTISGSYEQYF.

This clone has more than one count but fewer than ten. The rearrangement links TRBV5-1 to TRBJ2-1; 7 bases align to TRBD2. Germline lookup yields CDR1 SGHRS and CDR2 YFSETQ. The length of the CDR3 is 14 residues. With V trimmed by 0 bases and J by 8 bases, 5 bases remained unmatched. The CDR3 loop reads CASSLGTSWDEQFF. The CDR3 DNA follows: TGCGCCAGCAGCTTGGGGACTAGTTGGGATGAGCAGTTCTTC.

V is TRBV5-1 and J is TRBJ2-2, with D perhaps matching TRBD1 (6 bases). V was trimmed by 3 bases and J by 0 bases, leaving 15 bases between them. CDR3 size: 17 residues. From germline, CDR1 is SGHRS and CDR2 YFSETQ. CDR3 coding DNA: TGCGCCAGCAGCTCTTACGTCGGACAGTCGAACACCGGGGAGCTGTTTTTT. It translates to CASSSYVGQSNTGELFF.

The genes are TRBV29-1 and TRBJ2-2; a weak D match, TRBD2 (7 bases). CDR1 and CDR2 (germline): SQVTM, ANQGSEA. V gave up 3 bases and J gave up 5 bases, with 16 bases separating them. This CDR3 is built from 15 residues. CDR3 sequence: CSVDPGGRGTGELFF. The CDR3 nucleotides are TGCAGCGTTGACCCGGGGGGCAGAGGGACCGGGGAGCTGTTTTTT.

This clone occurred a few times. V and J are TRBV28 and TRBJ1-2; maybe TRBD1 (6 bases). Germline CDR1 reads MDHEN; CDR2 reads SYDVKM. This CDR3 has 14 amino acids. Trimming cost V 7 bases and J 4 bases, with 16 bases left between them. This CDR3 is CASTRQDGFYGYTF. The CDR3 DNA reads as TGTGCCAGCACGCGACAGGACGGCTTCTATGGCTACACCTTC.

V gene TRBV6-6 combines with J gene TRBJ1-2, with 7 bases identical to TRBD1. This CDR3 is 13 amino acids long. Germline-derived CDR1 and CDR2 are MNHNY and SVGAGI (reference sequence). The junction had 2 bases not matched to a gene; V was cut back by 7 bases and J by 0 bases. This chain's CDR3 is CASTTGTNYGYTF. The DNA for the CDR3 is TGTGCCAGCACGACAGGGACTAACTATGGCTACACCTTC.

The CDR3 protein is CASSQVGIAYNEQFF. CDR3 DNA: TGTGCCAGCAGCCAAGTGGGGATAGCCTACAATGAGCAGTTCTTC. The V gene is TRBV4-2, the J gene TRBJ2-1, with D unresolved. CDR3 length equals 15 residues. Germline CDR1 LGHNA, CDR2 YNFKEQ. V was pared by 1 base and J by 2 bases, with 9 bases between.

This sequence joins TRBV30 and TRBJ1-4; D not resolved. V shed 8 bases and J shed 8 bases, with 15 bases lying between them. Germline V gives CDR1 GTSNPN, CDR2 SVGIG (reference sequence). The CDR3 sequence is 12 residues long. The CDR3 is CAANSVVEKLFF. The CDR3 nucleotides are TGTGCCGCAAATTCAGTAGTCGAAAAACTGTTTTTT.

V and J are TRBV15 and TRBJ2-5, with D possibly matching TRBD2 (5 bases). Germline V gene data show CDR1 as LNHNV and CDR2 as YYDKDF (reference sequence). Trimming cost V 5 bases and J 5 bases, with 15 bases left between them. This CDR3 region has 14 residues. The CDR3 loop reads CATSGLALSETQYF. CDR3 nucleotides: TGTGCCACCAGCGGGCTAGCCCTCTCGGAGACCCAGTACTTC.

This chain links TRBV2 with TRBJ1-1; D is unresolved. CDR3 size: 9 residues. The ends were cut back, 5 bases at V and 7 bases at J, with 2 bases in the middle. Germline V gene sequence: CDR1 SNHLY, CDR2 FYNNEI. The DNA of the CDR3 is TGTGCCAGCAGTTTTGAAGCTTTCTTT. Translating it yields CASSFEAFF.

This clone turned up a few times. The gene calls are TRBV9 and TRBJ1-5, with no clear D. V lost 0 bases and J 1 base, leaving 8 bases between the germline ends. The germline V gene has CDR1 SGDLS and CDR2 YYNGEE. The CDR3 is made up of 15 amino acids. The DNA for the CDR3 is TGTGCCAGCAGCGTAGCTCTGGGGAGCAATCAGCCCCAGCATTTT. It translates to CASSVALGSNQPQHF.

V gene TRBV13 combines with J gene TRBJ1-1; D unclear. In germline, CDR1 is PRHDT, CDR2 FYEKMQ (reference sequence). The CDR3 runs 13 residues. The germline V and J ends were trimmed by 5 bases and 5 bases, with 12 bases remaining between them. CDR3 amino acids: CASSPRTETEAFF. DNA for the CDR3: TGTGCCAGCAGCCCGAGGACCGAGACTGAAGCTTTCTTT.

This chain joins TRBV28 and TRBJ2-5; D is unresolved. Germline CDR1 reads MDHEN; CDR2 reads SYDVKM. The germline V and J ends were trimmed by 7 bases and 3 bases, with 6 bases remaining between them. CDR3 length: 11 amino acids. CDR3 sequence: CASTSEETQYF. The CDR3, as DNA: TGTGCCAGCACTTCTGAAGAGACCCAGTACTTC. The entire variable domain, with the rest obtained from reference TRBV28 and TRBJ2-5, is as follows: DVKVTQSSRYLVKRTGEKVFLECVQDMDHENMFWYRQDPGLGLRLIYFSYDVKMKEKGDIPEGYSVSREKKERFSLILESASTNQTSMYLCASTSEETQYFGPGTRLLVL.

Here the CDR3 DNA reads TGTGCCAGCAGCGTAGGCGGGGGCATTCCTAGCACAGATACGCAGTATTTT. Its translation: CASSVGGGIPSTDTQYF. The chain links TRBV9 to TRBJ2-3, with D possibly being TRBD2 (7 bases). CDR1 SGDLS and CDR2 YYNGEE come from the germline V gene. Trimming pared 0 bases from V and 0 bases from J, leaving 14 bases between. This CDR3 has 17 residues.

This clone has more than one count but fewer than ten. The CDR3 coding sequence is TGTGCCAGCAGGGAGTGGGGGACTAGCGGGGCCAACTACGAGCAGTACTTC. It translates to CASREWGTSGANYEQYF. The genes are TRBV7-9 and TRBJ2-7, with TRBD2 identical over 13 bases. The CDR3 length is 17 residues. With 6 bases clipped from V and 3 bases from J, the junction kept 11 bases outside the gene matches. Germline V CDR1 and CDR2: SEHNR, FQNEAQ (reference sequence).

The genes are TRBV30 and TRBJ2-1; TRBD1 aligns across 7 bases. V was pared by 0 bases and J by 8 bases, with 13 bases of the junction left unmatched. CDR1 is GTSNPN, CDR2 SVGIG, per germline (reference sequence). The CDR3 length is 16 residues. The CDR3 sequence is CAWSVLIRGPYDEQFF. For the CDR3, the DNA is TGTGCCTGGAGTGTACTGATAAGGGGGCCTTACGATGAGCAGTTCTTC.

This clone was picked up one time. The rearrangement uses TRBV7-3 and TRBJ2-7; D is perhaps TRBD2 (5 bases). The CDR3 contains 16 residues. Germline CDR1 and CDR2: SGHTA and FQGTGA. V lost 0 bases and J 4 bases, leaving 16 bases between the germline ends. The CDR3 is CASSLTGRLARYEQYF. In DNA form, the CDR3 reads TGTGCCAGCAGCTTAACTGGAAGGCTAGCTCGGTACGAGCAGTACTTC. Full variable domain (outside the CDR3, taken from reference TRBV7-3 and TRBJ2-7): GAGVSQTPSNKVTEKGKYVELRCDPISGHTALYWYRQSLGQGPEFLIYFQGTGAADDSGLPNDRFFAVRPEGSVSTLKIQRTERGDSAVYLCASSLTGRLARYEQYFGPGTRLTVT.

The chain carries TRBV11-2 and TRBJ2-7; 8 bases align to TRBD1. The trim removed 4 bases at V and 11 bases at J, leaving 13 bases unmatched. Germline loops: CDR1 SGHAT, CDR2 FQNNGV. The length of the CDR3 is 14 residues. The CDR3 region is CASSSRTGRWLKYF. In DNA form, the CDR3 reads TGTGCCAGCAGCTCGCGGACAGGGAGATGGTTGAAGTACTTC. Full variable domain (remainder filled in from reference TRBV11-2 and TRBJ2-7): EAGVAQSPRYKIIEKRQSVAFWCNPISGHATLYWYQQILGQGPKLLIQFQNNGVVDDSQLPKDRFSAERLKGVDSTLKIQPAKLEDSAVYLCASSSRTGRWLKYFGPGTRLTVT.

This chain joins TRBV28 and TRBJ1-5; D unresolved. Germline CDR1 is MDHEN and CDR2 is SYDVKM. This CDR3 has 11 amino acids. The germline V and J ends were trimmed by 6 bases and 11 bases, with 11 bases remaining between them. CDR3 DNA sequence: TGTGCCAGCAGATCAGCGCGGGCCCAGCATTTT. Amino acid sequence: CASRSARAQHF.